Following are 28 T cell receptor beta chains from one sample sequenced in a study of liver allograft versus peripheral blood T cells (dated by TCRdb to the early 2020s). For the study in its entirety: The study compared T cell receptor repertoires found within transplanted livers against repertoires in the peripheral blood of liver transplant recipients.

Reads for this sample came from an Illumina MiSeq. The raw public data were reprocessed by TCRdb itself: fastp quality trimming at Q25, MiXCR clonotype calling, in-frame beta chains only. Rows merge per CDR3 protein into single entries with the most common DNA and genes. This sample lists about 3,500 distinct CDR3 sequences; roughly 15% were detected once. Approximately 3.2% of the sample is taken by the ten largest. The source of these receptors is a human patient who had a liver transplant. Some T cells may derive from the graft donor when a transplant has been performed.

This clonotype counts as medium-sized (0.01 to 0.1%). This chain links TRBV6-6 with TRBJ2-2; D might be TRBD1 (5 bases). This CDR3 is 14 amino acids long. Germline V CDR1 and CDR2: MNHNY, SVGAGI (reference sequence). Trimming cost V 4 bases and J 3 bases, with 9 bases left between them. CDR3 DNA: TGTGCCAGCAGTTCCCAGGGTTACACCGGGGAGCTGTTTTTT. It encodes CASSSQGYTGELFF.

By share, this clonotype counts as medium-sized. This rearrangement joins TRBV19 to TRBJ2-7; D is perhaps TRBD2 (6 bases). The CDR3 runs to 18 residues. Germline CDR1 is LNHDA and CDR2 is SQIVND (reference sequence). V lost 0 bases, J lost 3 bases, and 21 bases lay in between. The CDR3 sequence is CASSIDWGGSALNYEQYF. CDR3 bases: TGTGCCAGTAGTATAGACTGGGGAGGATCAGCTCTGAACTACGAGCAGTACTTC.

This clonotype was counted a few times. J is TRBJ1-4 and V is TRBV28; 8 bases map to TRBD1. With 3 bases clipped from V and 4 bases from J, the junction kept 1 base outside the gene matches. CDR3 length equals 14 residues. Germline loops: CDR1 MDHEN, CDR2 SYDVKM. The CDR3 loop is CASSLGQDNEKLFF. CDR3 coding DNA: TGTGCCAGCAGTTTGGGACAGGATAATGAAAAACTGTTTTTT.

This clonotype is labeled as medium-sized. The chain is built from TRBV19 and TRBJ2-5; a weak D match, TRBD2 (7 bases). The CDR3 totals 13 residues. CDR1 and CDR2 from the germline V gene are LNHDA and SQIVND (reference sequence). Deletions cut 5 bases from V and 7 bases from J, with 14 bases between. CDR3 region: CASSPGLGGTQYF. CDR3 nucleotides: TGTGCCAGTAGTCCCGGACTAGGGGGGACCCAGTACTTC.

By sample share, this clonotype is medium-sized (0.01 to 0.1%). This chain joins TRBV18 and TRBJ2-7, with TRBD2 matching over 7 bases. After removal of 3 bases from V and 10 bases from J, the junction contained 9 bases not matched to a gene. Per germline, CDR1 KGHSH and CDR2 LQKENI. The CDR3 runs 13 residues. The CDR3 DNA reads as TGTGCCAGCTCACCGCGAGCGGGGTCCGTACAGTACTTC. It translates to CASSPRAGSVQYF.

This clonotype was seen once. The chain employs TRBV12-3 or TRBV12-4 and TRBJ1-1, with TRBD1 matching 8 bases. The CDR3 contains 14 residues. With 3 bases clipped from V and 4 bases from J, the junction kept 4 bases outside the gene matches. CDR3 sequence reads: CASSLNRGGTEAFF. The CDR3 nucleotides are TGTGCCAGCAGTTTGAACAGGGGGGGCACTGAAGCTTTCTTT.

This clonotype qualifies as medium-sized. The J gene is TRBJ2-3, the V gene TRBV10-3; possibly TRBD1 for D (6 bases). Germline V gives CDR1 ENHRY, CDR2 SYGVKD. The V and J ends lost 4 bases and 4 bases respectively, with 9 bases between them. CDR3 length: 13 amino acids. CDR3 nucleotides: TGTGCCATCAGTGCAGGGGTCGCAGATACGCAGTATTTT. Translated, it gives CAISAGVADTQYF.

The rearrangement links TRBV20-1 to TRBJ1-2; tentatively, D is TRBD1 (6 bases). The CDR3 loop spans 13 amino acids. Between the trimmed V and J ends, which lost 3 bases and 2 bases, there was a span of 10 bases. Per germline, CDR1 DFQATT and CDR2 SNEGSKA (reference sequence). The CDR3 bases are TGCAGTGCTAGGGATGACAGGAACTATGGCTACACCTTC. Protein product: CSARDDRNYGYTF.

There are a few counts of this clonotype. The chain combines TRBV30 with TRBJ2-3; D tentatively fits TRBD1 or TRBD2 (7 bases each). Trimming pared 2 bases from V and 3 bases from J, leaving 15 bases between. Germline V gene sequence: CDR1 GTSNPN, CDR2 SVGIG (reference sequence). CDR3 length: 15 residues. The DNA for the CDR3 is TGTGCCTGGAGTCGTACAGGGGAGGGGACAGATACGCAGTATTTT. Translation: CAWSRTGEGTDTQYF.

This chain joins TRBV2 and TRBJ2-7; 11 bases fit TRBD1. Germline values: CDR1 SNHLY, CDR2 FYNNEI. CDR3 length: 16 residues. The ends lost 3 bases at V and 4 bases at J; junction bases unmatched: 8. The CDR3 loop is CASSDLGTGGIYEQYF. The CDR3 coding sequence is TGTGCCAGCAGTGATCTGGGGACAGGGGGAATTTACGAGCAGTACTTC.

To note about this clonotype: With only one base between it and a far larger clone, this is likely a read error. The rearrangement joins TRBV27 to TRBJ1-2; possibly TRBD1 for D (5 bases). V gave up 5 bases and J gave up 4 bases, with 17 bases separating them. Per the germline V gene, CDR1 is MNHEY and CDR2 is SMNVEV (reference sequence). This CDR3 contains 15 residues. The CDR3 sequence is CASSATKVDSYGYTF. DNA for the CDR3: TGTGCCAGCAGTGCGACTAAAGTCGACAGCTATGGCTACACCTTC.

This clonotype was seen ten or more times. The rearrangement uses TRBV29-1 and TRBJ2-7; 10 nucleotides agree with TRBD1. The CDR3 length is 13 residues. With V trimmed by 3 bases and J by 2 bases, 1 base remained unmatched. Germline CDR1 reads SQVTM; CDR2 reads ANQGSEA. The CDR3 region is CSVEGTGAYEQYF. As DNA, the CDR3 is TGCAGCGTTGAGGGGACAGGGGCCTACGAGCAGTACTTC.

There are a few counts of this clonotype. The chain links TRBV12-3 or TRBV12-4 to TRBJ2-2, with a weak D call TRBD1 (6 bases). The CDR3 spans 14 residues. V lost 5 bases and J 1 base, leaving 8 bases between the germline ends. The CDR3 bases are TGTGCCAGCAGTGTGACAGGGAACACCGGGGAGCTGTTTTTT. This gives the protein CASSVTGNTGELFF.

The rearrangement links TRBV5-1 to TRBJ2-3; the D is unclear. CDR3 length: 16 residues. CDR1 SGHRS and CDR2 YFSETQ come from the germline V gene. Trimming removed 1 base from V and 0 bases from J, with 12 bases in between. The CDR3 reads CASSLRAQASTDTQYF. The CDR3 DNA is TGCGCCAGCAGCTTGCGAGCTCAGGCTAGCACAGATACGCAGTATTTT. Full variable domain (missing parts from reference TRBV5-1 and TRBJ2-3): KAGVTQTPRYLIKTRGQQVTLSCSPISGHRSVSWYQQTPGQGLQFLFEYFSETQRNKGNFPGRFSGRQFSNSRSEMNVSTLELGDSALYLCASSLRAQASTDTQYFGPGTRLTVL.

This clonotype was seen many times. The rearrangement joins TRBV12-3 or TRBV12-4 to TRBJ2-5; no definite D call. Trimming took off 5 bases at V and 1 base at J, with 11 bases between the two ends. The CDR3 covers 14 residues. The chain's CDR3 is CASSRYEVQETQYF. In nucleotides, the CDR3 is TGTGCCAGCAGTAGGTACGAGGTCCAAGAGACCCAGTACTTC.

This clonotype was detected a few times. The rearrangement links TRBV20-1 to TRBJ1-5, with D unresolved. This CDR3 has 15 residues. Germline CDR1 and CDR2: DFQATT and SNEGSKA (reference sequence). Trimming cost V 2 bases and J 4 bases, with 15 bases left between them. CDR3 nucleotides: TGCAGTGCTAGACGTCCTCAGTTGGGAAATCAGCCCCAGCATTTT. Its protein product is CSARRPQLGNQPQHF.

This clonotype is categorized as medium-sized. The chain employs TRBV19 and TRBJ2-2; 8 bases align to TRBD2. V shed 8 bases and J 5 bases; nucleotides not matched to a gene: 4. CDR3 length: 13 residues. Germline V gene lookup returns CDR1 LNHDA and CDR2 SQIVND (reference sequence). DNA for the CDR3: TGTGCCAGTTACGGGAGGGTAACCGGGGAGCTGTTTTTT. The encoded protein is CASYGRVTGELFF.

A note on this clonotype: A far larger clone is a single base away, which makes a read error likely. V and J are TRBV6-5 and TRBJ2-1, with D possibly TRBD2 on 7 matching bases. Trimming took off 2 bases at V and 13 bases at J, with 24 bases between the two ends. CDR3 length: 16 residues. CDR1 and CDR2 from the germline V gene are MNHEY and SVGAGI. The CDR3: CASSYGGAVVGETQFF. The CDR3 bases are TGTGCCAGCAGTTACGGGGGGGCGGTAGTTGGAGAGACCCAGTTCTTC.

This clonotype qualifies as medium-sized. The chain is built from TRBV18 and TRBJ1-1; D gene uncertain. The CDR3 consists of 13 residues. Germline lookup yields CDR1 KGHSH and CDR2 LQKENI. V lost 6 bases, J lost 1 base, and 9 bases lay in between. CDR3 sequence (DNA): TGTGCCAGCTCCCAAGCTGAGAACACTGAAGCTTTCTTT. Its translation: CASSQAENTEAFF. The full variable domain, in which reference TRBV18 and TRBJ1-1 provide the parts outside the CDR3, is NAGVMQNPRHLVRRRGQEARLRCSPMKGHSHVYWYRQLPEEGLKFMVYLQKENIIDESGMPKERFSAEFPKEGPSILRIQQVVRGDSAAYFCASSQAENTEAFFGQGTRLTVV.

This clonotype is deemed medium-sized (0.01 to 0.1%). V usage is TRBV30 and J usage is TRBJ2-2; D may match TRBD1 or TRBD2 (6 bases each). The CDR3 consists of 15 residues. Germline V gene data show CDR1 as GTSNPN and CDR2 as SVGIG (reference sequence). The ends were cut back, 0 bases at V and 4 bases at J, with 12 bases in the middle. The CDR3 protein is CAWSVNGGSTGELFF. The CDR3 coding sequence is TGTGCCTGGAGTGTAAACGGGGGCTCCACCGGGGAGCTGTTTTTT.

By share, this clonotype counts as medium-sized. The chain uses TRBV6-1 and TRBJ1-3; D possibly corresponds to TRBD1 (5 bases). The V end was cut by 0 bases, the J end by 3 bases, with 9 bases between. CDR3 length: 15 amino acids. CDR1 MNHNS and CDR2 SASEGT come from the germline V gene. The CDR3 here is CASSEASRDGNTIYF. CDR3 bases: TGTGCCAGCAGTGAAGCTTCCAGGGATGGAAACACCATATATTTT.

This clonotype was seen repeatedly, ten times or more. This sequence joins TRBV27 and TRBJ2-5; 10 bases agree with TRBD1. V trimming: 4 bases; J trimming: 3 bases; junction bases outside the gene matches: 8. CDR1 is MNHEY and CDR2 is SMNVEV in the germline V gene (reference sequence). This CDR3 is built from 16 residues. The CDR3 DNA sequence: TGTGCCAGCAGTTCCGACGGAGGGACAGGGGAAGAGACCCAGTACTTC. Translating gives CASSSDGGTGEETQYF.

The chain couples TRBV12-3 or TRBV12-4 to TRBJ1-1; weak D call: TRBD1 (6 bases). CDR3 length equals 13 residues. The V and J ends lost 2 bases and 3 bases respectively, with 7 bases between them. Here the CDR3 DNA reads TGTGCCAGCAGTTTAAGGGGGGACACTGAAGCTTTCTTT. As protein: CASSLRGDTEAFF.

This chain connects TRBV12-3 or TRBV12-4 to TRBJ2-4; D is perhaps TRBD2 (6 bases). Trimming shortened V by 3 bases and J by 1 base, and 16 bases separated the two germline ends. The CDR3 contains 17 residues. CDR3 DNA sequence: TGTGCCAGCAGTTTGGGGGGTTCTCGGGAGGCCAAAAACATTCAGTACTTC. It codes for CASSLGGSREAKNIQYF.

The DNA of the CDR3 is TGCAGTGGGATGGGGAGGAGGGGACGGAATGAGCAGTTCTTC. Translated, it gives CSGMGRRGRNEQFF. The V and J genes are TRBV20-1 and TRBJ2-1; D may be TRBD2 (6 bases). V lost 7 bases to trimming and J lost 7 bases, with 20 bases between them. CDR3 length: 14 amino acids. Germline CDR1 is DFQATT and CDR2 is SNEGSKA (reference sequence).

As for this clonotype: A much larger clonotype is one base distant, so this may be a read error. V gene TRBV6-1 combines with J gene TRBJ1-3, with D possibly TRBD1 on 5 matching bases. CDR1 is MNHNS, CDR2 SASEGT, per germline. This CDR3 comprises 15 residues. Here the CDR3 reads CACSEQVLSGNTIYF. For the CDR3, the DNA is TGTGCCTGCAGTGAACAGGTCCTCTCTGGAAACACCATATATTTT.

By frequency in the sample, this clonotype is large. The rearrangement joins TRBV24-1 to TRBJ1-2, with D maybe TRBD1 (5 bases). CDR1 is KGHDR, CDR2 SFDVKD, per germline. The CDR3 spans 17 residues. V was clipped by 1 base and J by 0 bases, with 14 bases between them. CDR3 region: CATSDFPDTLTNYGYTF. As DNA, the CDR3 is TGTGCCACCAGTGATTTTCCGGACACCCTAACTAACTATGGCTACACCTTC.

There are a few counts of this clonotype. The CDR3 loop is CASSLSFITQYF. CDR3 DNA sequence: TGTGCCAGCAGCTTAAGTTTCATTACGCAGTATTTT. The V gene is TRBV11-2, the J gene TRBJ2-3; no clear D gene. The CDR3 has 12 residues. Trimming stripped 2 bases from V and 8 bases from J, with 8 bases between. The V gene's germline CDR1 is SGHAT and CDR2 FQNNGV.